This TCR beta chain originates from a study of OX40 agonist ivuxolimab in advanced cancers. The wider study: Each dose-escalation patient presented with hepatocellular carcinoma, melanoma, renal cell or head and neck cancer. Past anti-PD-1, anti-PD-L1 or anti-CTLA-4 therapy was accepted, and 30% to 50% had received some.

The CDR3 covers 14 residues. Trimming took 1 base from V and 0 from J, leaving 7 bases between them. Germline V lookup: CDR1 MGHRA, CDR2 YSYEKL. Libraries were prepared by immunoSEQ multiplex PCR; TCRdb keeps only in-frame clonotypes and omits some of them. Of around 100,000 clones listed, about 91% are singletons. V and J are TRBV4-1 and TRBJ2-7; D unresolved. The receptor comes from an adult with an advanced solid tumor such as melanoma, head and neck, liver or kidney cancer. The sample here was CD4+ or CD8+ T cells sorted from blood, taken in a trial of the OX40 agonist ivuxolimab. This chain's CDR3 is CASSQGVLSYEQYF. CDR3 DNA: TGCGCCAGCAGCCAAGGGGTCCTCTCCTACGAGCAGTACTTC.